This TCR beta chain was captured by sequencing in a study of regulatory T cells in long-lasting Graves disease. As for the study in general: Persistent Graves' disease required over 5 years of antithyroid drugs and positive TSH receptor antibodies. Study-level points and caveats: Researchers reported studying only peripheral blood, not thyroid tissue. Authors noted too few samples as a limitation. Persistent patients shared more public clonotypes (roughly 3,000) than newly diagnosed patients (about 1,000).

TCR beta libraries were built with iRepertoire HTBI primers and Arm-PCR of CDR3 regions. Each CDR3 protein is one row after TCRdb ran MiXCR on the multiplex PCR reads. The sample lists approximately 500,000 distinct CDR3 sequences; 20% to 25% were seen once. In the case of this clonotype: Its antigen is still unknown.

The time point is: persistent/refractory GD, antithyroid drugs over 5 years with positive TRAb. With RNA extracted from PBMCs as input, the TCR library was made. This CDR3 contains 16 residues. Germline-derived CDR1 and CDR2 are SGHNT and YENEEA. V was trimmed by 5 bases and J by 3 bases, leaving 19 bases between them. The chain uses TRBV11-3 and TRBJ1-1; D might be TRBD1 (5 bases). This TCR came from a female donor with Graves disease. Source: peripheral blood mononuclear cells (PBMCs), taken when the disease was refractory, from a patient treated with antithyroid drugs. CDR3 residues: CASSLPPGRGDTEAFF. CDR3 DNA sequence: TGTGCCAGCAGCCTCCCCCCGGGGAGGGGAGACACTGAAGCTTTCTTT.